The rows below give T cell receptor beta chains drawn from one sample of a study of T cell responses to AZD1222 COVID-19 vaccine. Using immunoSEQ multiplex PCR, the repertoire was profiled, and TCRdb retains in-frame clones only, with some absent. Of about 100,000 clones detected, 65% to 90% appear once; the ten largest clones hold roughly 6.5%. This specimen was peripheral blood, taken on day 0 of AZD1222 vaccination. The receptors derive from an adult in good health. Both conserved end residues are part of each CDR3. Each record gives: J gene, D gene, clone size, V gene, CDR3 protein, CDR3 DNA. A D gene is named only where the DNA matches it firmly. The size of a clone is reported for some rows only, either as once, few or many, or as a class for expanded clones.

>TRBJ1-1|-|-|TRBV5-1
CASCRETGANTEAFF
TGCGCCAGCTGCAGGGAAACGGGAGCGAACACTGAAGCTTTCTTT
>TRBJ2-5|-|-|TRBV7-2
CASSLGQMETQYF
TGTGCCAGCAGCCTGGGACAAATGGAGACCCAGTACTTC
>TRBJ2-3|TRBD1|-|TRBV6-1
CASSESGTGTDTQYF
TGTGCCAGCAGTGAATCCGGGACAGGCACAGATACGCAGTATTTT
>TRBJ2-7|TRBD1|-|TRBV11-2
CASSTQGQPTTYEQYF
TGTGCCAGCAGCACACAGGGGCAACCGACAACCTACGAGCAGTACTTC
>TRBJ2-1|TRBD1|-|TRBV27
CASSLSPDRGSYNEQFF
TGTGCCAGCAGTTTATCACCGGACAGGGGGTCCTACAATGAGCAGTTCTTC
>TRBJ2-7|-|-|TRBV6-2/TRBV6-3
CASSFRYEQYF
TGTGCCAGCAGTTTTCGCTACGAGCAGTACTTC
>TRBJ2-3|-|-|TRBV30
CAWSRLREDTQYF
TGTGCCTGGAGCCGACTCAGGGAAGATACGCAGTATTTT
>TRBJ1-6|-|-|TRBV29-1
CSVGENADNSPLHF
TGCAGCGTTGGGGAGAACGCGGATAATTCACCCCTCCACTTT
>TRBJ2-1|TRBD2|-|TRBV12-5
CASGLVGVAGDNEQFF
TGTGCTAGTGGTTTGGTAGGGGTAGCGGGAGACAATGAGCAGTTCTTC
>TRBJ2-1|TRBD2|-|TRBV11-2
CASSLKFGGRAGMVNEQFF
TGTGCCAGCAGCTTAAAATTCGGCGGGAGGGCCGGGATGGTCAATGAGCAGTTCTTC
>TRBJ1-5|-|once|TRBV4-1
CASSGTPPGQPQHF
TGCGCCAGCAGCGGGACACCCCCTGGCCAGCCCCAGCATTTT
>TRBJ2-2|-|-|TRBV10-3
CAISEPNREAGELFF
TGTGCCATCAGTGAGCCTAACAGGGAAGCCGGGGAGCTGTTTTTT
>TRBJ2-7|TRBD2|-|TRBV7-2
CASSLAGASGDYEQYF
TGTGCCAGCAGCTTAGCCGGGGCTAGCGGCGACTACGAGCAGTACTTC
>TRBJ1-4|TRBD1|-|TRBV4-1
CASSQMGTDNEKLFF
TGCGCCAGCAGCCAGATGGGGACAGATAATGAAAAACTGTTTTTT
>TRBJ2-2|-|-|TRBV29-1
CSGFLANTGELFF
TGCAGCGGCTTCCTAGCGAACACCGGGGAGCTGTTTTTT
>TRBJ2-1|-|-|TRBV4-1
CASSHVGQGVDEQFF
TGCGCCAGCAGCCATGTCGGGCAGGGAGTCGATGAGCAGTTCTTC
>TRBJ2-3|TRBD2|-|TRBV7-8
CASSRLAEGTDTQYF
TGTGCCAGCAGCCGACTAGCGGAAGGCACAGATACGCAGTATTTT